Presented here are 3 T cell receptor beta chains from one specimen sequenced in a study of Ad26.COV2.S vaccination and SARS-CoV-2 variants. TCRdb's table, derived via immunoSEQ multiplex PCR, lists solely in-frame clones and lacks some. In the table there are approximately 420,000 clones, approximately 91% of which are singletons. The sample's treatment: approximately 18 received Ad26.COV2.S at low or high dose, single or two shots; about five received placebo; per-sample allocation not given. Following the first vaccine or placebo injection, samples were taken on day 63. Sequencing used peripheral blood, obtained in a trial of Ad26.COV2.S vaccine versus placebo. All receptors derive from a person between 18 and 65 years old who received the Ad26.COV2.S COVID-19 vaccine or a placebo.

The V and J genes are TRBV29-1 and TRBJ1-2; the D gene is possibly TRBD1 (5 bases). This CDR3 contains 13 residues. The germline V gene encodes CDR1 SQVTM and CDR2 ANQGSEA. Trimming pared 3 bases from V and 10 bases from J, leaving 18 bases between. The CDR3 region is CSVDLRGVDAYTF. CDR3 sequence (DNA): TGCAGCGTTGATCTTAGGGGAGTGGATGCCTACACCTTC.

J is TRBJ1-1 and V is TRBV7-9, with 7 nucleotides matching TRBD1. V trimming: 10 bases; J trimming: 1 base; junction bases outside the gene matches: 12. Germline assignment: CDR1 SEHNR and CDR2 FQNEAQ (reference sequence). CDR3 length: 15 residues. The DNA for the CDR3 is TGTGCCACCCGCGATCAGGGACAGAAGAACACTGAAGCTTTCTTT. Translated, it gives CATRDQGQKNTEAFF.

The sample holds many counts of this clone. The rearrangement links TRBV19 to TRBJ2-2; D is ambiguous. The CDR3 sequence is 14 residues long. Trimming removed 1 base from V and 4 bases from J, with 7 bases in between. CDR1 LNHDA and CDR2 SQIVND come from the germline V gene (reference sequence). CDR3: CASSIGGSTGELFF. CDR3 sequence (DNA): TGTGCCAGTAGTATAGGGGGAAGCACCGGGGAGCTGTTTTTT.